Shown below are 4 T cell receptor beta chains from a single sample sequenced in a study of immune evolution from preneoplasia to lung adenocarcinoma. Measured with immunoSEQ multiplex PCR; TCRdb has only the in-frame clones, and not every one. The table has approximately 9,000 clones, roughly three quarters seen once. Sample: FFPE minimally invasive lung adenocarcinoma tissue. The receptors shown here come from an older donor with lung adenocarcinoma.

This chain connects TRBV10-3 to TRBJ2-3, with TRBD2 as a possible D gene (5 bases). V was cut by 6 bases and J by 4 bases, with 11 bases left in between. This CDR3 spans 13 amino acids. Germline-derived CDR1 and CDR2 are ENHRY and SYGVKD. CDR3 nucleotides: TGTGCCATCAGAGGAGGAGGTGCAGATACGCAGTATTTT. This gives the protein CAIRGGGADTQYF.

The chain has TRBV7-9 and TRBJ1-2; D ambiguous. Trimming cost V 5 bases and J 1 base, with 20 bases left between them. Germline CDR1 and CDR2: SEHNR and FQNEAQ (reference sequence). The CDR3 consists of 17 residues. CDR3 DNA sequence: TGTGCCAGCAGCCCAAAAGGGTGGGCGGAAGATAACTATGGCTACACCTTC. Translated, it gives CASSPKGWAEDNYGYTF.

This clone showed up just a few times. The junction does not match germline at one end; this may be a read error. In the same sample, other DNA sequences code for this CDR3. The V and J genes are TRBV7-7 and TRBJ2-7; the D call may be TRBD1 or TRBD2 (5 bases each). The CDR3 extends over 13 amino acids. Germline V gene data show CDR1 as SSHAT and CDR2 as FNYEAQ (reference sequence). The CDR3 region is CASSKDEGYEQYF. The CDR3 DNA follows: TGTGCTAGCAGTAAAGACGAGGGGTACGAGCAGTACTTC.

The chain uses TRBV19 and TRBJ2-3, with TRBD2 matching 10 bases. V shed 1 base, J shed 3 bases, and the junction held 4 bases outside the gene matches. The CDR3 is made up of 16 amino acids. Germline loops: CDR1 LNHDA, CDR2 SQIVND (reference sequence). CDR3 region: CASSIVLAGGTDTQYF. Written as DNA, the CDR3 is TGTGCCAGTAGTATAGTTTTAGCGGGAGGAACAGATACGCAGTATTTT. The variable domain in full, completed from reference TRBV19 and TRBJ2-3, reads DGGITQSPKYLFRKEGQNVTLSCEQNLNHDAMYWYRQDPGQGLRLIYYSQIVNDFQKGDIAEGYSVSREKKESFPLTVTSAQKNPTAFYLCASSIVLAGGTDTQYFGPGTRLTVL.